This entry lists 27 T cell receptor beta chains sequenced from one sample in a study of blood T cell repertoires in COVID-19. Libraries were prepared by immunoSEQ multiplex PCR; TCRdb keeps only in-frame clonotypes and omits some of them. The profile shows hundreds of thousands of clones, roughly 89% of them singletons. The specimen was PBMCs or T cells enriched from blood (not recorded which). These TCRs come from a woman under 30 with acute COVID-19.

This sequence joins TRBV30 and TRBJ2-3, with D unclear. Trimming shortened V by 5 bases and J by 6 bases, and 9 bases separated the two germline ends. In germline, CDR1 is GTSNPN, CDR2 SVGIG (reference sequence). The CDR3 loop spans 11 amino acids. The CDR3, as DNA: TGTGCCTGGCAACCGGTGGATACGCAGTATTTT. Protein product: CAWQPVDTQYF.

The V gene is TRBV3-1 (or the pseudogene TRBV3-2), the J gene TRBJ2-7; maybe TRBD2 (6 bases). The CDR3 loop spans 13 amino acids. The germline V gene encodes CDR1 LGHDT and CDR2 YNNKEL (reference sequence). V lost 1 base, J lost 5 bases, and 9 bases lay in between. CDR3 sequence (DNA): TGTGCCAGCAGCCAAGTGTCGGGGGACGAGCAGTACTTC. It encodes CASSQVSGDEQYF.

The CDR3 protein is CASSQSGGQGYGYTF. Here the CDR3 DNA reads TGCGCCAGCAGTCAATCGGGGGGACAGGGCTATGGCTACACCTTC. The chain links TRBV23-1 to TRBJ1-2; 9 bases fit TRBD1. TRBV23-1 is an ORF; its function is uncertain. V lost 0 bases to trimming and J lost 4 bases; unmatched junction nucleotides: 3. The CDR3 extends over 15 amino acids.

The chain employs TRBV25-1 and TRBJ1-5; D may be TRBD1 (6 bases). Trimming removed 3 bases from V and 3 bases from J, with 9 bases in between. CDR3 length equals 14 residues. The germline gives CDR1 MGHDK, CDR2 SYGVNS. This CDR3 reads CASSEHRDNQPQHF. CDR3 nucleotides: TGTGCCAGCAGTGAGCACAGGGACAATCAGCCCCAGCATTTT.

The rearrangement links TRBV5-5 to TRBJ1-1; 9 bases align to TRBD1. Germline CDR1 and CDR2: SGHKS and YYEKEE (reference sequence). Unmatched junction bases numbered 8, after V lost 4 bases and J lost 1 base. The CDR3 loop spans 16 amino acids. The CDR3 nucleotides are TGTGCCAGCAGCGCACAGGGGGCGCTTCGGAACACTGAAGCTTTCTTT. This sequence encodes CASSAQGALRNTEAFF.

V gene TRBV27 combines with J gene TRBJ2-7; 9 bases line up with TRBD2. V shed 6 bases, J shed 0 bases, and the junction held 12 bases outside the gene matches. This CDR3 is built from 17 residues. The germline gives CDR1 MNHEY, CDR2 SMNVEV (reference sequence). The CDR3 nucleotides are TGTGCCAGCAGCCGAGGCGGGAGGGCCCGGAGCTCCTACGAGCAGTACTTC. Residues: CASSRGGRARSSYEQYF.

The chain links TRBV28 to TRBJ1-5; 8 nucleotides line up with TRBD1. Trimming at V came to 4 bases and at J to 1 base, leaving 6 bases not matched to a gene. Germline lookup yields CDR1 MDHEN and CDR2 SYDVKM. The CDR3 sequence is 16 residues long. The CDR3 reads CASSSPRTGSNQPQHF. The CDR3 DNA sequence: TGTGCCAGCAGTTCCCCCCGGACAGGGAGCAATCAGCCCCAGCATTTT.

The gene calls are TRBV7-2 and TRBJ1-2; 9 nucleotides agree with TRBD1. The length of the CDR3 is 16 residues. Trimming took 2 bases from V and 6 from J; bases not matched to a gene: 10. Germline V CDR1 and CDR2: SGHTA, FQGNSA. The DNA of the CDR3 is TGTGCCAGCAGCTTAATTAGCCGGACAGGGGAGGATGGCTACACCTTC. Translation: CASSLISRTGEDGYTF.

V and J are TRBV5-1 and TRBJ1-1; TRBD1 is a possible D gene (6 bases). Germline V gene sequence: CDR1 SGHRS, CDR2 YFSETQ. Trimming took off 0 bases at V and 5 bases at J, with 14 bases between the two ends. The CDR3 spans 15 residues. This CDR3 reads CASSLVGGAGTEAFF. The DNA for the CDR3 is TGCGCCAGCAGCTTGGTTGGGGGCGCGGGTACTGAAGCTTTCTTT. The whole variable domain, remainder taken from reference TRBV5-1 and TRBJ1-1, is KAGVTQTPRYLIKTRGQQVTLSCSPISGHRSVSWYQQTPGQGLQFLFEYFSETQRNKGNFPGRFSGRQFSNSRSEMNVSTLELGDSALYLCASSLVGGAGTEAFFGQGTRLTVV.

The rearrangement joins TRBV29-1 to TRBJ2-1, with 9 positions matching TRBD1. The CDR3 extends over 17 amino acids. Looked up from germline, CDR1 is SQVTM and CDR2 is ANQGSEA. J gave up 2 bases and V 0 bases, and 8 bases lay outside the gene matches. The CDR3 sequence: CSVEDRGGTGTYNEQFF. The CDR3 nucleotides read TGCAGCGTTGAAGATCGGGGAGGGACAGGGACCTACAATGAGCAGTTCTTC.

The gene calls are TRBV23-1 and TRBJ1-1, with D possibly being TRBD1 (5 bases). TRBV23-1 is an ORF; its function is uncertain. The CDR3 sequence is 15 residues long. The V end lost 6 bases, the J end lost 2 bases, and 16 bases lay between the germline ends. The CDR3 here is CASRGDSNRNTEAFF. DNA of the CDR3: TGCGCCAGCAGGGGGGACTCAAACCGTAACACTGAAGCTTTCTTT.

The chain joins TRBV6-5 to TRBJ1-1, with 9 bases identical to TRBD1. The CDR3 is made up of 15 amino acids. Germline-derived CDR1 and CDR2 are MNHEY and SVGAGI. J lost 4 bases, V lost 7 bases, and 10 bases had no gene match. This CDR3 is CASKRDREVSTEAFF. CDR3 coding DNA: TGTGCCAGCAAGCGGGACAGGGAAGTATCCACTGAAGCTTTCTTT.

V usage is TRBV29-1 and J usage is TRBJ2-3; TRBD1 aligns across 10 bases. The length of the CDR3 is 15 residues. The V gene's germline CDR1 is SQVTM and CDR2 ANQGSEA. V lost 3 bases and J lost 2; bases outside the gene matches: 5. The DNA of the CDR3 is TGCAGCGTTGAGGACAGGGGGTTCAACACAGATACGCAGTATTTT. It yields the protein CSVEDRGFNTDTQYF.

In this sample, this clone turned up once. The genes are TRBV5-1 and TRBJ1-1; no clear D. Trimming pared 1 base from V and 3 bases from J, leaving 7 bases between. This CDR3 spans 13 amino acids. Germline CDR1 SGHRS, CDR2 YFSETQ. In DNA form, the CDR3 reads TGCGCCAGCAGCTTGTCCGGGGACACTGAAGCTTTCTTT. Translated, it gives CASSLSGDTEAFF.

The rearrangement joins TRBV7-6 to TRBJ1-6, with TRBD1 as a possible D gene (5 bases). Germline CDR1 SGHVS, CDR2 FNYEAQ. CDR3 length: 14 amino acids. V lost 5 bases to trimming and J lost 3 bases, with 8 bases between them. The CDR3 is CASSTTDYNSPLHF. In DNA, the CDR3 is TGTGCCAGCAGCACGACAGACTATAATTCACCCCTCCACTTT.

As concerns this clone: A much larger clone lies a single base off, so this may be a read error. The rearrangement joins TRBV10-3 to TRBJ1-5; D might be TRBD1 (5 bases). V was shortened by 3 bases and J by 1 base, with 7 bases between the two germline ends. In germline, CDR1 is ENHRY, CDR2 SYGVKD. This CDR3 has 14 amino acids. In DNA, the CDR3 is TGTGCCATCAGTGATTCAGGGAGCAATCAGCCCCAGCATTTT. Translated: CAISDSGSNQPQHF.

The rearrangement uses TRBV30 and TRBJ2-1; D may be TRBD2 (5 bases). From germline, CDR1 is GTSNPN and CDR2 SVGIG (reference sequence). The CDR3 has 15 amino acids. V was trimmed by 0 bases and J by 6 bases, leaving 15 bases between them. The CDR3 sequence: CAWSVKRGSVNEQFF. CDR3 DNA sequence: TGTGCCTGGAGTGTTAAAAGAGGGAGCGTCAATGAGCAGTTCTTC.

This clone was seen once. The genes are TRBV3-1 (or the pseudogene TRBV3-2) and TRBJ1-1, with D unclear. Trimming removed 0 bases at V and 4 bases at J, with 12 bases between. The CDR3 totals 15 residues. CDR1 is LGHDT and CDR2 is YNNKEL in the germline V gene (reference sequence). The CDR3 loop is CASSQDINRGTEAFF. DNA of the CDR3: TGTGCCAGCAGCCAAGACATTAATCGGGGCACTGAAGCTTTCTTT.

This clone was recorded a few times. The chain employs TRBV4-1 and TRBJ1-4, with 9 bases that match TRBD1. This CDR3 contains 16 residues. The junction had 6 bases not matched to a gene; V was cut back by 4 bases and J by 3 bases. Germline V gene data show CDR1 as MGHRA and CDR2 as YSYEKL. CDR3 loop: CASSREGTGSNEKLFF. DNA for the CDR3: TGCGCCAGCAGCCGAGAAGGGACAGGGTCTAATGAAAAACTGTTTTTT.

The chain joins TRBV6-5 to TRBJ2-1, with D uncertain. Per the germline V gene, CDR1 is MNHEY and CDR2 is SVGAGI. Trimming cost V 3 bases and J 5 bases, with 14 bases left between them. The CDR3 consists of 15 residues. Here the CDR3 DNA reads TGTGCCAGCAGTTATTCGCGTGAGCACCACAATGAGCAGTTCTTC. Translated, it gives CASSYSREHHNEQFF.

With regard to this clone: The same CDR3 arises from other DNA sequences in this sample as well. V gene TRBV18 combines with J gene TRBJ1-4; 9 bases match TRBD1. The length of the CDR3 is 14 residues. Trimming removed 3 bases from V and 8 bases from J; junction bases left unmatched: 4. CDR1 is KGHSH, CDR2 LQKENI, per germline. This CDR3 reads CASSPGQGREKLFF. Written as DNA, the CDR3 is TGTGCCAGCTCACCGGGACAGGGCCGAGAAAAACTGTTTTTT.

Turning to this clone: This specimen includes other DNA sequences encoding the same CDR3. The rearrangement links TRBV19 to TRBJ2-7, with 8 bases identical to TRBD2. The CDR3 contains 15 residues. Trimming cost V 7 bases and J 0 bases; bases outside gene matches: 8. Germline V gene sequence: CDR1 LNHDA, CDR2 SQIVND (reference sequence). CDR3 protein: CASTAGTSGSYEQYF. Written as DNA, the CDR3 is TGTGCCAGTACCGCGGGAACTAGCGGCTCCTACGAGCAGTACTTC.

The CDR3 spells CASSLSADSPLHF. In DNA, the CDR3 is TGCGCCAGCAGCTTGTCGGCGGATTCACCCCTCCACTTT. The rearrangement uses TRBV5-1 and TRBJ1-6; D unresolved. CDR1 SGHRS and CDR2 YFSETQ come from the germline V gene. Trimming removed 1 base from V and 8 bases from J, with 7 bases in between. The CDR3 extends over 13 amino acids.

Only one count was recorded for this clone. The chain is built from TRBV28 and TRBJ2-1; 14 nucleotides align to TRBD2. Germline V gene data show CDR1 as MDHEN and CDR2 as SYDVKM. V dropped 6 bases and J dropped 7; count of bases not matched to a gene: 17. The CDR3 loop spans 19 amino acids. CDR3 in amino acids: CASSYLLQIGLAGGNEQFF. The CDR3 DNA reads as TGTGCCAGCAGCTACCTTTTACAAATCGGACTAGCGGGAGGAAATGAGCAGTTCTTC. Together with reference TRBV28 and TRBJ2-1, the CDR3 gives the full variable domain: DVKVTQSSRYLVKRTGEKVFLECVQDMDHENMFWYRQDPGLGLRLIYFSYDVKMKEKGDIPEGYSVSREKKERFSLILESASTNQTSMYLCASSYLLQIGLAGGNEQFFGPGTRLTVL.

In DNA, the CDR3 is TGTGCCAGCAGCTTGCCGACAGGGGGCGAGACCCAGTACTTC. Translated, it gives CASSLPTGGETQYF. V gene TRBV5-4 combines with J gene TRBJ2-5; TRBD1 matches at 10 bases. Trimming cost V 1 base and J 5 bases; bases outside gene matches: 2. Germline V CDR1 and CDR2: SGHNT, YYREEE (reference sequence). This CDR3 has 14 amino acids.

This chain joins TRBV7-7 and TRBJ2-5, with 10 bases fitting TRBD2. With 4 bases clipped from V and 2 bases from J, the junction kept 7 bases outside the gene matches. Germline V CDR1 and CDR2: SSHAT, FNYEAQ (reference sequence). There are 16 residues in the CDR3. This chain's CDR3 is CASSSRLAGQQETQYF. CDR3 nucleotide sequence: TGTGCCAGCAGCTCGCGACTAGCGGGCCAACAAGAGACCCAGTACTTC. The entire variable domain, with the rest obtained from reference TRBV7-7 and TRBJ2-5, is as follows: GAGVSQSPRYKVTKRGQDVTLRCDPISSHATLYWYQQALGQGPEFLTYFNYEAQPDKSGLPSDRFSAERPEGSISTLTIQRTEQRDSAMYRCASSSRLAGQQETQYFGPGTRLLVL.

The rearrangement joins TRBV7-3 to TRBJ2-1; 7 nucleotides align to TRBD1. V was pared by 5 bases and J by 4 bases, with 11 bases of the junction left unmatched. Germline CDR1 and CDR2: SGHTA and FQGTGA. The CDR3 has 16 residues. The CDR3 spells CASSHRTGVGYNEQFF. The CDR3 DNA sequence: TGTGCCAGCAGCCATCGCACAGGGGTCGGGTACAATGAGCAGTTCTTC.